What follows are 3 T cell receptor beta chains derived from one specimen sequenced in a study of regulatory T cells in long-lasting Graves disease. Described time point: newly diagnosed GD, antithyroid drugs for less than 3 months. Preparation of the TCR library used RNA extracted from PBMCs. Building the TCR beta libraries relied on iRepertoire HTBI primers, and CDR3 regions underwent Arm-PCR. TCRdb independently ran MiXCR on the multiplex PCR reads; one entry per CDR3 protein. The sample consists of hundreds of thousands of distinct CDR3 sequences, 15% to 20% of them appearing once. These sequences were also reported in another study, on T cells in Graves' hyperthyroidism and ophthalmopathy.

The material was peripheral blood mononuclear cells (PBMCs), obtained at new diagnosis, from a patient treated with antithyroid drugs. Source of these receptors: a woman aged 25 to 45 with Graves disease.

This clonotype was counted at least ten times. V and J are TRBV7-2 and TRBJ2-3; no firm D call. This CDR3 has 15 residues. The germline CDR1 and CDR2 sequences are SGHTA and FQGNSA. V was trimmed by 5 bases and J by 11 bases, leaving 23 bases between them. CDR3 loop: CASSQTQAQEVRQYF. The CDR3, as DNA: TGTGCCAGCAGCCAAACGCAGGCGCAAGAGGTACGGCAGTATTTT. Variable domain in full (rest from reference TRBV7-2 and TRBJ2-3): GAGVSQSPSNKVTEKGKDVELRCDPISGHTALYWYRQSLGQGLEFLIYFQGNSAPDKSGLPSDRFSAERTGGSVSTLTIQRTQQEDSAVYLCASSQTQAQEVRQYFGPGTRLTVL.

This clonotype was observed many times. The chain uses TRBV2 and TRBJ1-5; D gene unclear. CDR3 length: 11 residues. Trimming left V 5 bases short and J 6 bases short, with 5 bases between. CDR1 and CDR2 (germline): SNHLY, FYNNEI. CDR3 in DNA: TGTGCCAGCAGTATAACTCAGCCCCAGCATTTT. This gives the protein CASSITQPQHF.

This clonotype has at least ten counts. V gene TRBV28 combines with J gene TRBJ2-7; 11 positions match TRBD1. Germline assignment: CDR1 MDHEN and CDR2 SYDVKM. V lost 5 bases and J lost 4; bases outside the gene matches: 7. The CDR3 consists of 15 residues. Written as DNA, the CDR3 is TGTGCCAGCAGTCCCCCGGGACAGGGGGGGTACGAGCAGTACTTC. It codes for CASSPPGQGGYEQYF.